This TCR beta chain was profiled in a study of glioma-infiltrating T cells after dendritic cell vaccination. General study points: The cohort had few patients with full blood and tumor sets. No direct clonality-survival link was found; a diverse polyclonal response may matter.

The V end lost 1 base, the J end lost 2 bases, and 16 bases lay between the germline ends. Germline V gives CDR1 SGHTS, CDR2 YDEGEE. The CDR3 runs 17 residues. Comment on this clone: Its target is not known.

The primer mix had 60 V beta and 13 J beta primers. Assay used: immunoSEQ multiplex PCR; TCRdb lists only in-frame clones, some missing. The data show 65,000 to 90,000 clones, with about 80% seen just once and 2.1% held by the top ten. Material: blood, obtained before dendritic cell vaccination. The chain joins TRBV5-8 to TRBJ1-3; D ambiguous. The receptor's source is a human donor with glioblastoma. CDR3 coding DNA: TGTGCCAGCAGCTTGTTGGATTGGGGAGCAACTGGAAACACCATATATTTT. Amino acids: CASSLLDWGATGNTIYF. The whole variable domain, filled in from reference TRBV5-8 and TRBJ1-3, reads EAGVTQSPTHLIKTRGQQATLRCSPISGHTSVYWYQQALGLGLQFLLWYDEGEERNRGNFPPRFSGRQFPNYSSELNVNALELEDSALYLCASSLLDWGATGNTIYFGEGSWLTVV.